Below, 16 T cell receptor beta chains from the same sample are listed, as sequenced in a study of human T cells and chemical hapten exposure. The time point here: patch test 3, about 24 weeks after DPC sensitization. Treatment: therapeutic diphenylcyclopropenone sensitization with weekly scalp DPC. TCRdb re-called the RACE reads with MiXCR, one entry per CDR3 protein. Of 25,000 to 35,000 distinct CDR3 sequences in the sample, about 5% were seen once. The input for sequencing was whole blood, taken in connection with sensitization to the hapten diphenylcyclopropenone (DPC). These receptors came from a man aged 25 to 40 with alopecia areata. Some clones in this sample may be carry-over from other donors' samples.

At least ten counts were recorded for this clonotype. The gene calls are TRBV14 and TRBJ2-5, with TRBD2 matching 9 bases. Trimming took 1 base from V and 3 from J; bases not matched to a gene: 3. The CDR3 totals 15 residues. Germline CDR1 SGHDN, CDR2 FVKESK. CDR3 sequence (DNA): TGTGCCAGCAGCCAAGGACTAGCGGTGAAAGAGACCCAGTACTTC. Its protein is CASSQGLAVKETQYF.

Ten or more counts support this clonotype. The chain combines TRBV5-5 with TRBJ1-2; D possibly corresponds to TRBD1 (6 bases). The CDR3 loop spans 16 amino acids. V was shortened by 1 base and J by 4 bases, with 17 bases between the two germline ends. Germline CDR1 is SGHKS and CDR2 is YYEKEE (reference sequence). The CDR3: CASSLTPGDAAYGYTF. CDR3 DNA sequence: TGTGCCAGCAGCTTGACTCCAGGGGATGCGGCCTATGGCTACACCTTC.

In its sample, this clonotype was seen many times. The CDR3 bases are TGCAGTGCTAGGCCCGGGACAGAATCTTCACCCCTCCACTTT. Translating it yields CSARPGTESSPLHF. V and J are TRBV20-1 and TRBJ1-6, with 7 nucleotides matching TRBD1. This CDR3 has 14 amino acids. With V trimmed by 3 bases and J by 9 bases, 8 bases remained unmatched. Germline V lookup: CDR1 DFQATT, CDR2 SNEGSKA (reference sequence).

There are many counts of this clonotype. The chain employs TRBV12-1 and TRBJ2-3; TRBD1 is taken as the D call from the table, unchecked against the DNA. TRBV12-1 is marked as a pseudogene. CDR3 size: 16 residues. In DNA form, the CDR3 reads TGTGCCAGCAGCTTTGACAGGGGGCCTTCCACAGATACGCAGTATTTT. It specifies CASSFDRGPSTDTQYF.

This clonotype was counted only a few times. The rearrangement uses TRBV4-3 and TRBJ1-6; D perhaps matches TRBD1 (5 bases). The V gene's germline CDR1 is LGHNA and CDR2 YSLEER. V lost 5 bases and J 8 bases, leaving 16 bases between the germline ends. The CDR3 runs to 15 residues. The CDR3 bases are TGCGCCAGCAGCTCCCCTGGGGGTCAGGATTCACCCCTCCACTTT. This sequence encodes CASSSPGGQDSPLHF.

This clonotype was recorded many times. The chain has TRBV11-1 and TRBJ2-7; the D gene is possibly TRBD1 (6 bases). There are 14 residues in the CDR3. Trimming removed 5 bases from V and 2 bases from J, with 13 bases in between. Germline values: CDR1 SGHAT, CDR2 FQDESV (reference sequence). This CDR3 is CASSPRDIAYEQYF. Here the CDR3 DNA reads TGTGCCAGCAGCCCCCGGGACATTGCCTACGAGCAGTACTTC.

This clonotype has at least ten counts. This rearrangement joins TRBV30 to TRBJ2-2; weak D call: TRBD1 (6 bases). This CDR3 comprises 13 residues. Looked up from germline, CDR1 is GTSNPN and CDR2 is SVGIG (reference sequence). Trimming removed 4 bases at V and 2 bases at J, with 8 bases between. DNA for the CDR3: TGTGCCTGGACAGGGGATAACACCGGGGAGCTGTTTTTT. It is translated as CAWTGDNTGELFF.

The sample holds many counts of this clonotype. This chain links TRBV12-3 or TRBV12-4 with TRBJ1-2; 7 positions agree with TRBD1. The CDR3 runs to 14 residues. The V gene end was trimmed by 4 bases and the J gene end by 7 bases; junction bases not matched to a gene: 9. The CDR3 sequence: CASSSTPGGSGYTF. CDR3 sequence (DNA): TGTGCCAGCAGTTCAACCCCAGGGGGTAGTGGCTACACCTTC.

Many counts were recorded for this clonotype. The chain links TRBV6-2 or TRBV6-3 to TRBJ2-1, with 8 nucleotides matching TRBD2. This CDR3 is 16 amino acids long. From germline, CDR1 is MNHEY and CDR2 SVGEGT. J was trimmed by 2 bases and V by 4 bases; bases with no gene match: 7. The CDR3 DNA sequence: TGTGCCAGCAGTTTATCCGCGGGAGGACCCTACAATGAGCAGTTCTTC. As protein: CASSLSAGGPYNEQFF.

DNA of the CDR3: TGCAGCGTTGAAGATCTGGGGAGCTACGAGCAGTACTTC. Residues: CSVEDLGSYEQYF. This chain connects TRBV29-1 to TRBJ2-7, with D perhaps matching TRBD2 (5 bases). The germline V gene has CDR1 SQVTM and CDR2 ANQGSEA. The CDR3 has 13 amino acids. V lost 0 bases and J 3 bases, leaving 9 bases between the germline ends.

This clonotype was detected many times. CDR3: CSVGLPGRDVEAFF. CDR3 nucleotide sequence: TGCAGCGTAGGACTCCCGGGACGCGACGTAGAAGCTTTCTTT. The V and J genes are TRBV29-1 and TRBJ1-1; tentatively, D is TRBD1 (5 bases). The CDR3 is made up of 14 amino acids. Trimming removed 6 bases at V and 8 bases at J, with 22 bases between. Germline V gene lookup returns CDR1 SQVTM and CDR2 ANQGSEA.

This rearrangement joins TRBV12-3 or TRBV12-4 to TRBJ2-7, with 8 bases lining up with TRBD2. Trimming cost V 6 bases and J 4 bases; bases outside gene matches: 11. This CDR3 is 15 amino acids long. Here the CDR3 reads CASSPVAGLRYEQYF. The CDR3 nucleotides read TGTGCCAGCAGCCCCGTAGCGGGACTTCGGTACGAGCAGTACTTC.

Ten or more counts support this clonotype. The V gene is TRBV12-3 or TRBV12-4, the J gene TRBJ1-2; D not certain. CDR3 length: 13 amino acids. The V end was cut by 3 bases, the J end by 8 bases, with 13 bases between. CDR3 sequence: CASSFTTRYGYTF. The CDR3 DNA reads as TGTGCCAGCAGTTTTACAACCCGTTACGGCTACACCTTC.

This clonotype was recorded many times. This chain uses TRBV12-3 or TRBV12-4 with TRBJ2-5, with D perhaps TRBD2 (5 bases). Trimming took off 1 base at V and 4 bases at J, with 7 bases between the two ends. The CDR3 runs to 13 residues. As DNA, the CDR3 is TGTGCCAGCAGTTTAGTTGGGAGAGAGACCCAGTACTTC. It specifies CASSLVGRETQYF.

This clonotype was found a few times. Given a much more abundant clone one base away, this may be a read error. This chain connects TRBV28 to TRBJ2-7, with 10 bases fitting TRBD1. V shed 7 bases, J shed 5 bases, and the junction held 8 bases outside the gene matches. Germline CDR1 is MDHEN and CDR2 is SYDVKM. There are 14 residues in the CDR3. CDR3 sequence: CASTLSGQGDEQYF. CDR3 DNA sequence: TGTGCCAGCACTCTTAGCGGACAGGGGGACGAGCAGTACTTC.

This clonotype was picked up many times. This chain joins TRBV7-9 and TRBJ1-2; D might be TRBD1 (5 bases). CDR1 and CDR2 from the germline V gene are SEHNR and FQNEAQ (reference sequence). V lost 1 base, J lost 5 bases, and 14 bases lay in between. This CDR3 is 15 amino acids long. In DNA form, the CDR3 reads TGTGCCAGCAGCTTAGGTATCCAGGGTTGGTATGGCTACACCTTC. This encodes CASSLGIQGWYGYTF.